Listed below are T cell receptor beta chains from one sample, sequenced in a study of blood T cell repertoires in COVID-19. The repertoire was sequenced with immunoSEQ multiplex PCR; TCRdb's copy has only in-frame clones and lacks some. The sample yields about 130,000 clones, about nine tenths seen once. Sequenced input: peripheral blood. These receptors were taken from a man aged 55 to 70 with COVID-19, enrolled during active disease. The CDR3 runs from the conserved cysteine through the conserved F or W. D genes are given only for firm matches. Only part of the rows carry a size: once, few, many, or a class if the clone is expanded.

>TRBV7-3|NA|TRBJ2-1|13|NA
CASSLTGRTEQFF
TGTGCCAGCAGCTTAACCGGGCGGACAGAGCAGTTCTTC
>TRBV13|NA|TRBJ2-2|17|NA
CASSLVLADPLTGELFF
TGTGCCAGCAGCTTAGTTCTGGCGGATCCCCTCACCGGGGAGCTGTTTTTT
>TRBV29-1|NA|TRBJ2-7|12|TRBD1
CSFSGQGYEQYF
TGCAGTTTCTCGGGACAGGGCTACGAGCAGTACTTC
>TRBV28|NA|TRBJ1-2|13|TRBD1
CASSPGQGYGYTF
TGTGCCAGCAGCCCGGGACAGGGCTATGGCTACACCTTC
>TRBV6-1|NA|TRBJ1-2|15|TRBD1
CASSEPGQGPGGYTF
TGTGCCAGCAGTGAACCGGGACAGGGGCCTGGGGGCTACACCTTC
>TRBV11-1|NA|TRBJ2-3|15|TRBD2
CASSLTAGDTDTQYF
TGTGCCAGCAGCTTAACGGCGGGAGACACAGATACGCAGTATTTT
>TRBV30|NA|TRBJ1-2|13|NA
CAWSPILGSGYTF
TGTGCCTGGAGTCCCATACTGGGGAGTGGCTACACCTTC
>TRBV7-3|NA|TRBJ1-1|15|NA
CASSYFSTVNTEAFF
TGTGCCAGCAGCTACTTTTCGACAGTGAACACTGAAGCTTTCTTT
>TRBV5-6|NA|TRBJ2-2|16|NA
CASSLIEGRLTGELFF
TGTGCCAGCAGCTTGATTGAGGGCAGGCTCACCGGGGAGCTGTTTTTT
>TRBV3-1/TRBV3-2|NA|TRBJ1-5|18|NA
CASSQDAGEDPPNQPQHF
TGTGCCAGCAGCCAAGATGCGGGAGAGGACCCTCCCAATCAGCCCCAGCATTTT
>TRBV11-2|NA|TRBJ2-3|15|NA
CASSLVYSSTDTQYF
TGTGCCAGCAGCTTAGTATACTCTAGCACAGATACGCAGTATTTT
>TRBV5-1|NA|TRBJ2-2|16|TRBD2
CASSLGIAGVTGELFF
TGCGCCAGCAGCTTGGGTATAGCGGGAGTCACCGGGGAGCTGTTTTTT
>TRBV4-1|NA|TRBJ1-2|16|TRBD1
CASSQGSGTGPYGYTF
TGCGCCAGCAGCCAAGGTTCCGGGACAGGGCCCTATGGCTACACCTTC
>TRBV5-4|NA|TRBJ2-7|13|NA
CASSLRSSYEQYF
TGTGCCAGCAGCTTGAGGAGTTCCTACGAGCAGTACTTC
>TRBV5-6|once|TRBJ2-5|17|TRBD2
CASSSAISGRIAETQYF
TGTGCCAGCAGCTCCGCTATTAGCGGGAGAATCGCAGAGACCCAGTACTTC
>TRBV5-1|NA|TRBJ2-3|12|TRBD1
CASSSPGQGSSF
TGCGCCAGCTCTTCCCCGGGACAGGGATCATCTTTT
>TRBV20-1|NA|TRBJ2-1|13|NA
CSASAAAYNEQFF
TGCAGTGCTAGTGCAGCGGCATACAATGAGCAGTTCTTC
>TRBV7-2|NA|TRBJ2-4|19|TRBD1
CASTPRGRAFLGAKNIQYF
TGTGCCAGCACGCCCAGGGGGCGAGCTTTCCTTGGAGCCAAAAACATTCAGTACTTC
>TRBV5-1|NA|TRBJ2-5|15|TRBD2
CASSQGTSRRETQYF
TGCGCCAGCAGCCAAGGGACTAGCAGGCGTGAGACCCAGTACTTC
>TRBV3-1/TRBV3-2|NA|TRBJ2-1|18|TRBD2
CASSQDLAGGPRISEQFF
TGTGCCAGCAGCCAAGATCTGGCGGGAGGGCCTAGGATTAGTGAGCAGTTCTTC
>TRBV28|NA|TRBJ1-2|14|NA
CASSSGDNIYGYTF
TGTGCCAGCAGCTCAGGGGACAACATATATGGCTACACCTTC
>TRBV6-1|NA|TRBJ1-4|17|NA
CASSEQVTREPREKLFF
TGTGCCAGCAGTGAACAAGTGACTAGGGAACCGCGTGAAAAACTGTTTTTT
>TRBV9|NA|TRBJ1-2|14|NA
CASSVALGAAGYTF
TGTGCCAGCAGCGTAGCTCTGGGGGCCGCTGGCTACACCTTC
>TRBV7-9|NA|TRBJ1-2|12|NA
CASSPGAYGYTF
TGTGCCAGCAGCCCCGGAGCCTATGGCTACACCTTC
>TRBV5-1|once|TRBJ1-2|14|TRBD1
CASSLEQGANGYTF
TGCGCCAGCAGCTTGGAACAGGGGGCGAACGGCTACACCTTC
>TRBV5-1|NA|TRBJ2-5|14|TRBD1
CASSEGTGGETQYF
TGCGCCAGCAGCGAGGGGACAGGGGGCGAGACCCAGTACTTC
>TRBV7-8|NA|TRBJ2-7|13|TRBD2
CASSIAGGYEQYF
TGTGCCAGCAGCATCGCGGGGGGCTACGAGCAGTACTTC
>TRBV12-1|NA|TRBJ2-7|18|NA
CASSFEGQGEEVSDEQYF
TGTGCCAGCAGCTTTGAGGGACAGGGTGAGGAGGTCTCGGACGAGCAGTACTTC
>TRBV7-3|NA|TRBJ2-7|13|NA
CASSLSRGDEQYF
TGTGCCAGCAGCTTAAGCCGAGGAGACGAGCAGTACTTC
>TRBV9|NA|TRBJ1-6|15|TRBD1
CASSVDGDRYSPLHF
TGTGCCAGCAGCGTAGACGGGGACAGATATTCACCCCTCCACTTT
>TRBV9|NA|TRBJ1-1|15|NA
CASSAGDRGNTEAFF
TGTGCCAGCAGCGCCGGCGACAGAGGCAACACTGAAGCTTTCTTT
>TRBV5-1|NA|TRBJ2-7|15|NA
CASSFERTQPLGQYF
TGCGCCAGCAGCTTTGAAAGGACACAACCACTTGGGCAGTACTTC
>TRBV13|NA|TRBJ1-2|14|NA
CASNSAGGYTGYTF
TGTGCCAGCAACTCAGCCGGGGGGTATACGGGCTACACCTTC
>TRBV4-1|many|TRBJ2-1|15|TRBD2
CASSQDGGRAGEQFF
TGCGCCAGCAGCCAAGATGGCGGGAGGGCCGGGGAGCAGTTCTTC
>TRBV30|NA|TRBJ2-2|17|TRBD1
CAWSMFRDSPLFGELFF
TGTGCCTGGAGTATGTTCCGGGACAGCCCCTTATTCGGGGAGCTGTTTTTT
>TRBV7-2|NA|TRBJ2-1|15|NA
CASSLAGGRYNEQFF
TGTGCCAGCAGCTTAGCGGGAGGCAGGTACAATGAGCAGTTCTTC
>TRBV19|NA|TRBJ1-2|16|TRBD1
CASSSQPGQGNYGYTF
TGTGCCAGTAGTTCTCAACCGGGACAGGGTAACTATGGCTACACCTTC
>TRBV4-3|few|TRBJ1-1|14|NA
CASSRHGWETEAFF
TGCGCCAGCAGCCGGCACGGGTGGGAGACTGAAGCTTTCTTT
>TRBV11-1|NA|TRBJ2-7|14|NA
CASSPSTGDGEQYF
TGTGCCAGCAGCCCTTCAACAGGAGATGGGGAGCAGTACTTC
>TRBV5-1|NA|TRBJ1-1|14|NA
CASSSGWRNTEAFF
TGCGCCAGCAGCTCTGGGTGGAGGAACACTGAAGCTTTCTTT
>TRBV7-9|NA|TRBJ1-1|14|TRBD1
CASSPTRDRTEAFF
TGTGCCAGCAGCCCAACCCGGGACAGGACTGAAGCTTTCTTT
>TRBV21-1|NA|TRBJ2-3|17|NA
CASTLGGRAPGTDTQYF
TGTGCCAGCACTCTAGGGGGGAGGGCACCCGGGACAGATACGCAGTATTTT
>TRBV4-3|NA|TRBJ2-7|16|TRBD2
CASSQEGASGSAEQYF
TGCGCCAGCAGCCAAGAGGGAGCTAGCGGGAGTGCCGAGCAGTACTTC
>TRBV4-1|once|TRBJ2-7|17|TRBD2
CARRRPGLAGEDYEQYF
TGCGCCCGCCGCCGGCCGGGACTAGCGGGAGAGGACTACGAGCAGTACTTC
>TRBV6-5|NA|TRBJ2-7|13|TRBD1
CASSYRGPNEQYF
TGTGCCAGCAGTTACAGGGGGCCAAACGAGCAGTACTTC
>TRBV7-9|NA|TRBJ1-4|15|NA
CASRVGKRTNEKLFF
TGTGCCAGCAGGGTAGGGAAGCGGACTAATGAAAAACTGTTTTTT
>TRBV27|NA|TRBJ2-1|15|NA
CASSLWRARANEQFF
TGTGCCAGCAGTTTATGGCGGGCACGGGCGAATGAGCAGTTCTTC
>TRBV10-2|few|TRBJ2-5|19|TRBD2
CASSESRRGGAGESETQYF
TGCGCCAGCAGTGAGTCGAGACGAGGTGGAGCGGGAGAGTCAGAGACCCAGTACTTC
>TRBV19|NA|TRBJ1-2|15|NA
CASSITGQTGNGYTF
TGTGCCAGTAGTATAACCGGACAAACGGGCAATGGCTACACCTTC
>TRBV5-1|NA|TRBJ1-2|12|NA
CATTDSNYGYTF
TGCGCCACCACAGACAGCAACTATGGCTACACCTTC
>TRBV9|NA|TRBJ1-2|13|NA
CASTPGTRYGYTF
TGTGCCAGCACCCCAGGGACTCGCTATGGCTACACCTTC
>TRBV18|NA|TRBJ1-2|15|TRBD1
CASSPDRGLYFGYTF
TGTGCCAGCTCACCCGACAGGGGGTTGTATTTCGGCTACACCTTC
>TRBV12-3/TRBV12-4|NA|TRBJ1-2|13|NA
CASSSPSVYGYTF
TGTGCCAGCAGCTCCCCGTCCGTCTATGGCTACACCTTC
>TRBV2|NA|TRBJ1-1|13|NA
CASSGPGANEAFF
TGTGCCAGCAGTGGTCCAGGCGCCAATGAAGCTTTCTTT
>TRBV12-3/TRBV12-4|NA|TRBJ2-5|13|NA
CASSLHESETQYF
TGTGCCAGCAGTTTACATGAGTCAGAGACCCAGTACTTC